These 28 T cell receptor beta chains were all obtained from the same sample, sequenced in a study. TCRdb redid the calling of the 5' RACE reads with MiXCR, one entry per CDR3 protein. The repertoire consists of 7,000 or so distinct CDR3 sequences, with approximately 52% occurring once and the leading ten covering over 2.5%. The specimen sequenced was naive CD4+ T cells sorted from a lymph node. Noted subset: naive CD4+ T cells, CD4+CD45RA+CD25-. Receptors were obtained from a female donor with breast cancer.

The chain links TRBV5-1 to TRBJ2-3; 7 nucleotides align to TRBD2. Germline-derived CDR1 and CDR2 are SGHRS and YFSETQ. The CDR3 has 16 amino acids. The J segment lost 1 base and the V segment lost 3 bases, leaving 8 bases of the junction unmatched. The CDR3, as DNA: TGCGCCAGCAGCTCCCTCCGCGCGGGGGGCACAGATACGCAGTATTTT. Encoded protein: CASSSLRAGGTDTQYF. Drawing the rest from reference TRBV5-1 and TRBJ2-3, the complete variable domain is KAGVTQTPRYLIKTRGQQVTLSCSPISGHRSVSWYQQTPGQGLQFLFEYFSETQRNKGNFPGRFSGRQFSNSRSEMNVSTLELGDSALYLCASSSLRAGGTDTQYFGPGTRLTVL.

This CDR3 is CASSQARQTGVETQYF. The CDR3 DNA sequence: TGTGCCAGCAGCCAAGCGCGTCAGACAGGGGTAGAGACCCAGTACTTC. The rearrangement uses TRBV3-1 and TRBJ2-5; 8 bases agree with TRBD1. Per the germline V gene, CDR1 is LGHDT and CDR2 is YNNKEL (reference sequence). This CDR3 comprises 16 residues. The V and J ends lost 1 base and 4 bases, in that order; junction bases with no gene match: 8.

The chain employs TRBV20-1 and TRBJ2-7, with 10 bases lining up with TRBD2. J lost 5 bases, V lost 0 bases, and 1 base had no gene match. The CDR3 extends over 13 amino acids. Germline CDR1 and CDR2: DFQATT and SNEGSKA (reference sequence). DNA of the CDR3: TGCAGTGCTAGAGAAGGGACTAGCGACGAGCAGTACTTC. Residues: CSAREGTSDEQYF.

The chain joins TRBV12-3 or TRBV12-4 to TRBJ1-2; D ambiguous. The CDR3 is 13 amino acids. Between the trimmed V and J ends, which lost 2 bases and 3 bases, there was a span of 7 bases. The CDR3 spells CASSLTRDYGYTF. Here the CDR3 DNA reads TGTGCCAGCAGTTTAACTAGGGACTATGGCTACACCTTC.

This clonotype was observed a handful of times. The rearrangement joins TRBV29-1 to TRBJ1-5; D unclear. Trimming stripped 4 bases from V and 9 bases from J, with 16 bases between. Germline V gene lookup returns CDR1 SQVTM and CDR2 ANQGSEA. The CDR3 consists of 13 residues. CDR3 DNA sequence: TGCAGCGTTGTGCTCACTGTATCGGGGCCCCAGCATTTT. Protein product: CSVVLTVSGPQHF.

The rearrangement joins TRBV7-2 to TRBJ2-7; a possible D gene is TRBD2 (5 bases). The CDR3 is 11 amino acids. Germline V lookup: CDR1 SGHTA, CDR2 FQGNSA. Trimming cost V 3 bases and J 12 bases, with 12 bases left between them. The CDR3, as DNA: TGTGCCAGCAGCTTCGGACTTCTCTGGTACTTC. This translates into CASSFGLLWYF.

The genes are TRBV5-1 and TRBJ1-6; possible D gene TRBD1, 5 bases. The CDR3 covers 14 residues. V dropped 3 bases and J dropped 8 bases, with 12 bases sitting between them. CDR1 is SGHRS and CDR2 is YFSETQ in the germline V gene. The CDR3, as DNA: TGCGCCAGCAGCTCGGGACCTCGGGATTCACCCCTCCACTTT. Translated: CASSSGPRDSPLHF.

This clonotype has more than one count but fewer than ten. This chain links TRBV12-3 or TRBV12-4 with TRBJ1-3; D remains ambiguous. The ends were cut back, 3 bases at V and 2 bases at J, with 5 bases in the middle. The CDR3 is 13 amino acids. The DNA for the CDR3 is TGTGCCAGCAGTTTTGGGGCTGGAAACACCATATATTTT. Amino acid sequence: CASSFGAGNTIYF.

J is TRBJ2-7 and V is TRBV28; 11 nucleotides agree with TRBD2. V was clipped by 7 bases and J by 3 bases; unmatched bases: 8. CDR1 and CDR2 from the germline V gene are MDHEN and SYDVKM. This CDR3 has 15 residues. The CDR3 sequence: CASITGTSGHYEQYF. The CDR3 bases are TGTGCCAGCATCACCGGGACTAGCGGACACTACGAGCAGTACTTC.

This sequence joins TRBV6-5 and TRBJ2-2, with 9 bases that match TRBD1. From germline, CDR1 is MNHEY and CDR2 SVGAGI. The CDR3 is made up of 15 amino acids. Trimming removed 6 bases from V and 7 bases from J; junction bases left unmatched: 9. The DNA for the CDR3 is TGTGCCAGCAGGAAACAGGGGGCAGCGGGCGGGGAGCTGTTTTTT. This gives the protein CASRKQGAAGGELFF.

The chain is built from TRBV5-5 and TRBJ2-5; D may be TRBD1 (5 bases). CDR3 length equals 14 residues. Germline V gene lookup returns CDR1 SGHKS and CDR2 YYEKEE (reference sequence). V shed 3 bases and J shed 5 bases, with 14 bases lying between them. For the CDR3, the DNA is TGTGCCAGCAGCTCGCAGGGTAGGACGGAGACCCAGTACTTC. It translates to CASSSQGRTETQYF.

The chain links TRBV20-1 to TRBJ1-1; a weak D match, TRBD1 (5 bases). Germline lookup yields CDR1 DFQATT and CDR2 SNEGSKA (reference sequence). This CDR3 comprises 14 residues. V was shortened by 5 bases and J by 6 bases, with 19 bases between the two germline ends. The CDR3 DNA reads as TGCAGTGCTCGTCTCTGGAGGGGACTAGCTGAAGCTTTCTTT. It codes for CSARLWRGLAEAFF.

The chain is built from TRBV5-1 and TRBJ2-1; tentatively, D is TRBD1 (5 bases). Germline values: CDR1 SGHRS, CDR2 YFSETQ. The CDR3 has 15 residues. Between the trimmed V and J ends, which lost 2 bases and 3 bases, there was a span of 12 bases. The CDR3: CASSLGLTDYNEQFF. In DNA form, the CDR3 reads TGCGCCAGCAGCTTAGGTCTGACAGACTACAATGAGCAGTTCTTC.

Points on this clonotype: One end of the junction is discordant with germline, which a read error may explain. The CDR3 spells CSVYRVSDEQSF. The CDR3 DNA is TGCAGCGTATACAGAGTTTCGGATGAGCAGTCCTTC. This chain uses TRBV29-1 with TRBJ2-1; D is unresolved. Germline V CDR1 and CDR2: SQVTM, ANQGSEA. The CDR3 totals 12 residues.

The chain employs TRBV5-1 and TRBJ1-2, with TRBD1 matching over 8 bases. There are 15 residues in the CDR3. The germline CDR1 and CDR2 sequences are SGHRS and YFSETQ. The V segment lost 2 bases and the J segment 4 bases; nucleotides outside the gene matches: 7. CDR3 coding DNA: TGCGCCAGCAGCTTAGATACACAGGGGGGCTATGGCTACACCTTC. The encoded protein is CASSLDTQGGYGYTF.

The chain is built from TRBV4-1 and TRBJ2-1; TRBD2 might be the D (6 bases). Per the germline V gene, CDR1 is MGHRA and CDR2 is YSYEKL. This CDR3 is built from 16 residues. Trimming took off 1 base at V and 6 bases at J, with 16 bases between the two ends. In DNA form, the CDR3 reads TGCGCCAGCAGCCAAGGAGGGATGGAGGGTGGCAATGAGCAGTTCTTC. Translated: CASSQGGMEGGNEQFF.

This clonotype appeared once. The chain employs TRBV27 and TRBJ1-6; D gene unclear. V was trimmed by 11 bases and J by 12 bases, leaving 5 bases between them. The CDR3 runs to 8 residues. Germline V gene sequence: CDR1 MNHEY, CDR2 SMNVEV (reference sequence). CDR3 DNA sequence: TGTGCCGCGGGACCCCTCCACTTT. This gives the protein CAAGPLHF.

This rearrangement joins TRBV5-1 to TRBJ2-1, with TRBD2 matching 11 bases. V dropped 0 bases and J dropped 7; count of bases not matched to a gene: 3. The germline gives CDR1 SGHRS, CDR2 YFSETQ. CDR3 length: 15 residues. CDR3 region: CASSLVTSGMNEQFF. The CDR3 coding sequence is TGCGCCAGCAGCTTGGTGACTAGCGGGATGAATGAGCAGTTCTTC.

V and J are TRBV29-1 and TRBJ2-1, with D perhaps matching TRBD1 or TRBD2 (5 bases each). Per germline, CDR1 SQVTM and CDR2 ANQGSEA. This CDR3 is built from 11 residues. The ends were cut back, 6 bases at V and 16 bases at J, with 19 bases in the middle. CDR3 DNA: TGCAGCGTGCGGTCGGGACCGCCGGTATTCTTC. This codes for CSVRSGPPVFF.

This clonotype is categorized as medium-sized. The V gene is TRBV29-1, the J gene TRBJ1-2; D remains unclear. The CDR3 consists of 12 residues. Trimming pared 6 bases from V and 4 bases from J, leaving 12 bases between. CDR1 and CDR2 from the germline V gene are SQVTM and ANQGSEA. CDR3 sequence (DNA): TGCAGCGTCGTTGTTAGCTCCTATGGCTACACCTTC. It is translated as CSVVVSSYGYTF.

This clonotype is judged medium-sized. The chain employs TRBV5-1 and TRBJ2-1; possibly TRBD1 for D (6 bases). CDR3 size: 17 residues. Trimming left V 4 bases short and J 5 bases short, with 22 bases between. Germline V CDR1 and CDR2: SGHRS, YFSETQ. This CDR3 is CASSRLQGGALNNEQFF. The CDR3, as DNA: TGCGCCAGCAGCCGCCTACAGGGCGGAGCTTTAAACAATGAGCAGTTCTTC.

This clonotype was seen a handful of times. The CDR3 protein is CASSPGNSYEQYF. CDR3 nucleotides: TGCGCCAGCAGCCCCGGGAACTCCTACGAGCAGTACTTC. The genes are TRBV5-1 and TRBJ2-7, with D possibly matching TRBD2 (5 bases). Trimming took 4 bases from V and 0 from J, leaving 8 bases between them. The CDR3 is 13 residues long. The germline gives CDR1 SGHRS, CDR2 YFSETQ. Based on the CDR3 plus reference TRBV5-1 and TRBJ2-7, the full variable domain is KAGVTQTPRYLIKTRGQQVTLSCSPISGHRSVSWYQQTPGQGLQFLFEYFSETQRNKGNFPGRFSGRQFSNSRSEMNVSTLELGDSALYLCASSPGNSYEQYFGPGTRLTVT.

The table lists this clonotype with a few counts. This chain links TRBV29-1 with TRBJ2-2; 7 nucleotides align to TRBD1. CDR1 and CDR2 (germline): SQVTM, ANQGSEA. The V segment lost 6 bases and the J segment 2 bases; nucleotides outside the gene matches: 6. The CDR3 extends over 14 amino acids. The CDR3 sequence: CSVPRQGNTGELFF. CDR3 sequence (DNA): TGCAGCGTCCCAAGACAGGGCAACACCGGGGAGCTGTTTTTT.

This clonotype is a singleton in its sample. This chain links TRBV30 with TRBJ2-3; D call uncertain. Germline CDR1 is GTSNPN and CDR2 is SVGIG (reference sequence). V gave up 1 base and J gave up 2 bases, with 10 bases separating them. The length of the CDR3 is 14 residues. CDR3 coding DNA: TGTGCCTGGAGTGCAAGGGTCCTCACAGATACGCAGTATTTT. It codes for CAWSARVLTDTQYF.

The chain is built from TRBV3-1 and TRBJ1-3, with D uncertain. Looked up from germline, CDR1 is LGHDT and CDR2 is YNNKEL (reference sequence). The CDR3 runs 15 residues. Deletions cut 2 bases from V and 0 bases from J, with 8 bases between. CDR3 amino acids: CASSQPDDSGNTIYF. In nucleotides, the CDR3 is TGTGCCAGCAGCCAACCCGACGACTCTGGAAACACCATATATTTT.

The rearrangement links TRBV7-6 to TRBJ2-3; D is uncertain. V was shortened by 1 base and J by 8 bases, with 10 bases between the two germline ends. The CDR3 loop spans 13 amino acids. Germline V gene sequence: CDR1 SGHVS, CDR2 FNYEAQ. The DNA for the CDR3 is TGTGCCAGCAGCTTAGAAGAAAGTGGTACGCAGTATTTT. Protein: CASSLEESGTQYF. Full variable domain (outside the CDR3, taken from reference TRBV7-6 and TRBJ2-3): GAGVSQSPRYKVTKRGQDVALRCDPISGHVSLYWYRQALGQGPEFLTYFNYEAQQDKSGLPNDRFSAERPEGSISTLTIQRTEQRDSAMYRCASSLEESGTQYFGPGTRLTVL.

This clonotype was seen only a few times. The rearrangement uses TRBV29-1 and TRBJ1-5; no reliable D call. V gave up 4 bases and J gave up 1 base, with 8 bases separating them. In germline, CDR1 is SQVTM, CDR2 ANQGSEA. This CDR3 comprises 13 residues. CDR3 DNA sequence: TGCAGCGTTGCAGACACGAGCAATCAGCCCCAGCATTTT. It specifies CSVADTSNQPQHF. The full variable domain, completed using reference TRBV29-1 and TRBJ1-5, is SAVISQKPSRDICQRGTSLTIQCQVDSQVTMMFWYRQQPGQSLTLIATANQGSEATYESGFVIDKFPISRPNLTFSTLTVSNMSPEDSSIYLCSVADTSNQPQHFGDGTRLSIL.

The chain recombines TRBV5-1 with TRBJ2-1; tentative D call: TRBD1 (6 bases). The CDR3 is 16 residues long. Germline values: CDR1 SGHRS, CDR2 YFSETQ. Trimming took 1 base from V and 7 from J, leaving 18 bases between them. For the CDR3, the DNA is TGCGCCAGCAGCTTGATAGCCGGACAGCTATCGAATGAGCAGTTCTTC. Encoded protein: CASSLIAGQLSNEQFF.